Listed below are T cell receptor beta chains from one sample, sequenced in a study of blood T cell repertoires in COVID-19. Assay used: immunoSEQ multiplex PCR; TCRdb lists only in-frame clones, some missing. The top ten hold about 3.6% of the sample, which has 150,000 to 200,000 clones, 80% to 90% seen once. Sequenced input: PBMCs or T cells enriched from blood (not recorded which). The receptors shown here come from a woman aged 50 to 60 in a cohort exposed to, infected with or recovered from COVID-19 (not recorded which). Each CDR3 is given with its conserved first and last residue. The order of the fields is D gene, J gene, clone size, V gene, CDR3 DNA, CDR3 protein. A D gene is named only where the DNA matches it firmly. Where a row states a size, it is once, few, many or the class of an expanded clone; other rows omit it.

>TRBD1|TRBJ1-5|.|TRBV11-2
TGTGCCAGCAGCTTAGCAGGGGGGTTTGGGCAGCCCCAGCATTTT
CASSLAGGFGQPQHF
>TRBD2|TRBJ2-5|.|TRBV30
TGTGCCTCGGGACTAGCGGGCGAGACCCAGTACTTC
CASGLAGETQYF
>TRBD1|TRBJ1-1|.|TRBV24-1
TGTGCCACCAGGGAAGGGGGCGGAGGGGTCACTGAAGCTTTCTTT
CATREGGGGVTEAFF
>.|TRBJ2-3|.|TRBV6-1
TGTGCCAGCAGTGAAATTACTAGTGGAGGGGCGCAGTATTTT
CASSEITSGGAQYF
>TRBD1|TRBJ1-2|.|TRBV19
TGTGCCAGTAACTTACAGGGGGCAAGCGGCTACACCTTC
CASNLQGASGYTF
>TRBD1|TRBJ1-1|.|TRBV2
TGTGCCAGCAGACCACAGGGGCTGGGGACTGAAGCTTTCTTT
CASRPQGLGTEAFF
>TRBD2|TRBJ2-7|.|TRBV7-6
TGTGCCAGCAGCCGGACTAGCGGGGGGGCCTACGAGCAGTACTTC
CASSRTSGGAYEQYF
>TRBD2|TRBJ2-1|.|TRBV11-3
TGTGCCAGCAGCGCCCAGACTAGCGGGATCAACAATGAGCAGTTCTTC
CASSAQTSGINNEQFF
>TRBD1|TRBJ1-6|.|TRBV2
TGTGCCAGCAGACCGGGACAGGATAATTCACCCCTCCACTTT
CASRPGQDNSPLHF
>.|TRBJ2-7|once|TRBV28
TGTGCCAGCAGTTTATTGGTCGGAGCAGGGCTGTCCTACGAGCAGTACTTC
CASSLLVGAGLSYEQYF
>TRBD2|TRBJ2-7|.|TRBV7-9
TGTGCCAGCAGCCCAAAGACTAGCGGGGCCTACGAGCAGTACTTC
CASSPKTSGAYEQYF
>TRBD2|TRBJ2-3|.|TRBV19
TGTGCCAGTAGTGTACAGCGGGGGGGAACAGATACGCAGTATTTT
CASSVQRGGTDTQYF
>.|TRBJ2-5|.|TRBV19
TGTGCCAGTAGTATGACAGGTCTCGGGGAGACCCAGTACTTC
CASSMTGLGETQYF
>.|TRBJ1-3|.|TRBV15
TGTGCCACCAGCAGAGATCCGAACAGCGGAAACACCATATATTTT
CATSRDPNSGNTIYF
>.|TRBJ2-1|.|TRBV19
TGTGCCAGTAGTCCAACAATAGGGGGTTTAGGCAATGAGCAGTTCTTC
CASSPTIGGLGNEQFF
>.|TRBJ1-6|.|TRBV9
TGTGCCAGCAGCGTATCGGGCAGGGAGGGATCACCCCTCCACTTT
CASSVSGREGSPLHF
>TRBD2|TRBJ2-5|.|TRBV6-6
TGTGCCAGCAGTCAGACATCGGGAGGGGAGACCCAGTACTTC
CASSQTSGGETQYF
>.|TRBJ2-3|.|TRBV19
TGTGCCAGTAGTCAAGAGAGCACAGATACGCAGTATTTT
CASSQESTDTQYF
>TRBD1|TRBJ1-5|.|TRBV2
TGTGCCAGCAGGGCCGGGACAGGGGATTTTAGGCCCCAGCATTTT
CASRAGTGDFRPQHF
>TRBD1|TRBJ2-3|.|TRBV29-1
TGCAGCGTTGAAGATGGTGTAGGGGGCCCAGATACGCAGTATTTT
CSVEDGVGGPDTQYF
>.|TRBJ2-1|.|TRBV5-4
TGTGCCAGCAGGTCGTCGCGGGCCTCCTACAATGAGCAGTTCTTC
CASRSSRASYNEQFF
>.|TRBJ1-2|.|TRBV28
TGTGCCAGCAGCCCTCCGAGGTACTATGGCTACACCTTC
CASSPPRYYGYTF
>TRBD1|TRBJ2-3|.|TRBV3-1/TRBV3-2
TGTGCCAGCAGCTCCCGGACAGGGGACTTACCTAGCACAGATACGCAGTATTTT
CASSSRTGDLPSTDTQYF
>.|TRBJ1-1|.|TRBV6-5
TGTGCCAGCAGTTACGATCTACAGGGCATTGGCACTGAAGCTTTCTTT
CASSYDLQGIGTEAFF
>.|TRBJ2-2|.|TRBV11-3
TGTGCCAGCAGCTTCAGGGTTGCGAACACCGGGGAGCTGTTTTTT
CASSFRVANTGELFF
>.|TRBJ2-7|few|TRBV5-1
TGCGCCAGCAGCTTGACAGAGAAAGCCTACGAGCAGTACTTC
CASSLTEKAYEQYF
>TRBD2|TRBJ2-1|.|TRBV29-1
TGCAGCGTTTCGGGAGGGGGAGATGAGCAGTTCTTC
CSVSGGGDEQFF
>.|TRBJ1-6|once|TRBV28
TGTGCCAGCAGACTGGGGGGGGCCCTCTATAATTCACCCCTCCACTTT
CASRLGGALYNSPLHF
>TRBD2|TRBJ2-2|.|TRBV5-5
TGTGCCAGCAGCTTGGCTAGCGGGACGAACACCGGGGAGCTGTTTTTT
CASSLASGTNTGELFF
>.|TRBJ1-4|.|TRBV7-8
TGTGCCAGCAGCTTAGGAAACACAGGGAATCCAACTAATGAAAAACTGTTTTTT
CASSLGNTGNPTNEKLFF
>.|TRBJ1-3|.|TRBV18
TGTGCCAGCTCACCCCGGGACACTGGAAACACCATATATTTT
CASSPRDTGNTIYF
>TRBD2|TRBJ2-2|.|TRBV20-1
TGCAGTGCTAGTGCGGGAGGGAACACCGGGGAGCTGTTTTTT
CSASAGGNTGELFF
>.|TRBJ2-3|.|TRBV11-2
TGTGCCAGCAGCCCGCGGGTCTCGACAGATACGCAGTATTTT
CASSPRVSTDTQYF
>.|TRBJ2-2|.|TRBV28
TGTGCCAGCAGTTCTTGGGGGGGCGACGCCACCGGGGAGCTGTTTTTT
CASSSWGGDATGELFF
>.|TRBJ1-5|once|TRBV19
TGTGCCAGTAGTATAGATTGGGGGCCGGGTGACAATCAGCCCCAGCATTTT
CASSIDWGPGDNQPQHF
>.|TRBJ2-1|once|TRBV30
TGTGCCTGGAGTTTTCCCGATGAGCAGTTCTTC
CAWSFPDEQFF
>.|TRBJ2-5|once|TRBV6-5
TGTGCCAGCAGTATCCTCGTGGAGACCCAGTACTTC
CASSILVETQYF
>TRBD1|TRBJ1-5|.|TRBV6-5
TGTGCCAGCACCCAAGGACAGGGTTCTAATCAGCCCCAGCATTTT
CASTQGQGSNQPQHF
>.|TRBJ2-5|once|TRBV25-1
TGTGCCAGCAGTGACCGGCGGGAGACCCAGTACTTC
CASSDRRETQYF
>.|TRBJ2-5|.|TRBV7-2
TGTGCCAGCAGCTTAGAGACGGGAGAGTGGGAGACCCAGTACTTC
CASSLETGEWETQYF
>.|TRBJ1-3|.|TRBV27
TGTGCCAGCAGTTCGACAGAAGCTGGAAACACCATATATTTT
CASSSTEAGNTIYF